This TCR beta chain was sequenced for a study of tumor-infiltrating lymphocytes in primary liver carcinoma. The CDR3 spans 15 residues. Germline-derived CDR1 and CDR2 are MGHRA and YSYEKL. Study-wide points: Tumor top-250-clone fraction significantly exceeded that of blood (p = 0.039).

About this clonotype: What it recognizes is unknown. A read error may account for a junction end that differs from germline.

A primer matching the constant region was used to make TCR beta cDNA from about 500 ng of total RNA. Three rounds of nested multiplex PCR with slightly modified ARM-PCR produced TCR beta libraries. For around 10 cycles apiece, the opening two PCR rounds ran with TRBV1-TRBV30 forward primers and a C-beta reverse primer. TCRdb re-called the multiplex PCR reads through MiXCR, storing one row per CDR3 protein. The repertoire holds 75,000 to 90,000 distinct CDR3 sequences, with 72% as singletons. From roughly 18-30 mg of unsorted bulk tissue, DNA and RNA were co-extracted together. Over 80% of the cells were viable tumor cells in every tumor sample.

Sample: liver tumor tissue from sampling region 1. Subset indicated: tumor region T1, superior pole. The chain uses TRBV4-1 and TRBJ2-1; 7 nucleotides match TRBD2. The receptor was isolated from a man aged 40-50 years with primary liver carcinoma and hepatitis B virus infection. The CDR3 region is CASSQAGQWLNEQFF. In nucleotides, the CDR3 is TGCGCCAGCAGTCAAGCGGGGCAGTGGCTGAATGAGCAGTTCTTC.